These T cell receptor beta chains were read from a single sample in a study of T cell responses to AZD1222 COVID-19 vaccine. Generated by immunoSEQ multiplex PCR, the TCRdb table keeps only in-frame clones and is missing some. This table has 150,000 to 200,000 clones, 85% to 95% appearing once. The sample consisted of peripheral blood, taken on day 0 of AZD1222 vaccination. All receptors come from an adult in good health. The CDR3 runs from the conserved cysteine through the conserved F or W.

v_gene,j_gene,CDR3aa
TRBV27,TRBJ1-1,CASSLTGFGGTEAFF
TRBV4-1,TRBJ2-2,CASSQDTAGGPNTGELFF
TRBV5-1,TRBJ2-5,CASSLGQQQETQYF
TRBV10-3,TRBJ2-1,CAISESSRNNEQFF
TRBV30,TRBJ1-5,CAWSEQGNQPQHF
TRBV11-2,TRBJ2-2,CASSFGLSRELFF
TRBV24-1,TRBJ2-5,CATSDPVRETQYF
TRBV14,TRBJ1-6,CASSELRDISSYNSPLHF
TRBV19,TRBJ1-1,CASSIGGQGPQAFF
TRBV3-1/TRBV3-2,TRBJ1-4,CASSQNAGGSSPIKQKLFF
TRBV27,TRBJ1-3,CASRTTGVEGNTIYF
TRBV7-9,TRBJ1-6,CASSLRRVQNSPLHF
TRBV2,TRBJ1-1,CASSEGRGTEAFF
TRBV28,TRBJ2-1,CASSTVDEQFF
TRBV11-2,TRBJ1-5,CASSFGTNQPQHF
TRBV5-1,TRBJ1-2,CASSSGSTSLSGYTF
TRBV28,TRBJ2-7,CASSFRGPEYEQYF
TRBV6-5,TRBJ1-1,CASSYTTGEAFF
TRBV11-2,TRBJ1-2,CASSLGGGGYTF
TRBV18,TRBJ1-1,CASSLTGGALNTEAFF
TRBV27,TRBJ1-6,CASSARNLAGSPLHF
TRBV12-3/TRBV12-4,TRBJ1-3,CASSLDGGNTIYF
TRBV7-9,TRBJ1-2,CASSQGPRGYTF
TRBV25-1,TRBJ2-7,CASSSDRGSYEQYF
TRBV7-8,TRBJ2-2,CASSLVRGELFF
TRBV4-1,TRBJ1-3,CASSLDTPWTSGNTIYF
TRBV15,TRBJ1-2,CATSRGAGMDYGYTF
TRBV7-8,TRBJ1-5,CASSMDRVNQPQHF
TRBV7-8,TRBJ2-7,CASSLHNEQYF
TRBV6-5,TRBJ2-1,CASSYGSARHNEQFF
TRBV6-5,TRBJ2-2,CATSGDPGSGELFF
TRBV11-2,TRBJ2-4,CASSLGPDRGENIQYF
TRBV7-8,TRBJ2-1,CASSIEIQTRIEQFF
TRBV2,TRBJ1-4,CASKVGETNEKLFF
TRBV7-8,TRBJ1-5,CASSLEGTGADQPQHF
TRBV30,TRBJ2-7,CACNAAGNEQYF
TRBV2,TRBJ1-1,CASGTFPSEAFF
TRBV6-6,TRBJ2-1,CASSLTSGSSDEQFF
TRBV11-2,TRBJ2-6,CASRLAAGANVLTF
TRBV12-5,TRBJ2-7,CASAPGTPSYEQYF
TRBV5-5,TRBJ2-2,CASSLGQGVAGELFF
TRBV9,TRBJ2-7,CASSVGMGGSSLYEQYF
TRBV6-5,TRBJ1-3,CASSYETGAGNTIYF
TRBV3-1/TRBV3-2,TRBJ2-5,CASSPSVGLWQETQYF
TRBV11-2,TRBJ2-7,CASSHGYEQYF
TRBV29-1,TRBJ1-1,CSVGGRMNTEAFF
TRBV15,TRBJ2-2,CATSRDPTGELFF
TRBV19,TRBJ1-1,CASSGTGWTEAFF
TRBV5-4,TRBJ2-7,CASTSGGATRIEQYF
TRBV5-6,TRBJ2-4,CASSFRDSGKNIQYF
TRBV5-5,TRBJ1-3,CASSSTSSGNTIYF